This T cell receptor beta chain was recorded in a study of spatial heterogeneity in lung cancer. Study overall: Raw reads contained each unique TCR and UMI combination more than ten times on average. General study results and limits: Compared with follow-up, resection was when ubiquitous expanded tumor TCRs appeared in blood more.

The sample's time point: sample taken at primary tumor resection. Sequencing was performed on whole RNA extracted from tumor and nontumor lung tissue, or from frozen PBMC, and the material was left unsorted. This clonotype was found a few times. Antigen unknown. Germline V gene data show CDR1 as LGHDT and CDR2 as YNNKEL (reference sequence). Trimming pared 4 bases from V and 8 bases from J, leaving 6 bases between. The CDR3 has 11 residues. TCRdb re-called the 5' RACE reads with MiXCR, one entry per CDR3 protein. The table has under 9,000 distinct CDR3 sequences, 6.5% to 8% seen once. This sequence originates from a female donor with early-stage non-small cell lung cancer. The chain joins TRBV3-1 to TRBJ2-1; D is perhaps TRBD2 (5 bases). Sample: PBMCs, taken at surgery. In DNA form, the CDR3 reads TGTGCCAGCAGCCGAGCGGATGAGCAGTTCTTC. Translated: CASSRADEQFF.